Detailed here is one T cell receptor (beta chain). The data stem from a study of blood T cell repertoires in COVID-19. Produced via immunoSEQ multiplex PCR; TCRdb's table is partial and in-frame only. This table holds some 80,000 clones, approximately 79% found once. The ends were cut back, 8 bases at V and 8 bases at J, with 21 bases in the middle. This CDR3 has 14 residues. CDR1 and CDR2 from the germline V gene are SGHDN and FVKESK. The chain couples TRBV14 to TRBJ1-2; possible D gene TRBD1, 6 bases. The sequence was obtained from a woman older than 75 with active or convalescent COVID-19. The sequencing input was peripheral blood. CDR3 in DNA: TGTGCCAGCTCAGCATTTACAGGGAATTGGGGCTACACCTTC. This sequence encodes CASSAFTGNWGYTF.